This TCR beta chain is from a study of cytomegalovirus exposure and HLA in healthy donors. There are a few counts of this clone. The antigen is undetermined. The DNA is omitted, as the CDR3 cannot be located on it reliably, and the CDR3 follows TCRdb's listing. Points from the study as a whole: With further analysis later on, most CMV-associated TCR beta chains appeared HLA-restricted.

The CDR3 has 11 residues if both end residues are counted. CDR1 DFQATT and CDR2 SNEGSKA come from the germline V gene (reference sequence). This PCR relied on a set of 60 Vbeta primers and 13 Jbeta primers. Repertoires were generated with immunoSEQ multiplex PCR, while TCRdb's copy carries only in-frame clones and drops some. The table shows about 79,000 clones, with around 71% occurring only once. Sequencing was carried out using PBMCs. The origin of this receptor is a man aged 60 to 75 in good health and CMV-seronegative. V gene TRBV20-1 combines with J gene TRBJ1-1. CDR3 residues: CSASAVGGGAF.